The present T cell receptor (beta chain) was sequenced within a study of blood T cells in healthy people across ages. Germline V gives CDR1 KGHSH, CDR2 LQKENI. The V segment lost 5 bases and the J segment 1 base; nucleotides outside the gene matches: 5. The CDR3 is made up of 15 amino acids. Primed by a sample-barcoded 5' primer and a J-beta primer mix, a second PCR proceeded for roughly 6 to 12 cycles. TCRdb called the 5' RACE reads again in MiXCR, with one record for every CDR3 protein. The profile covers more than 1,400,000 distinct CDR3 sequences, with around 39% appearing a single time and roughly 7.9% taken by the ten largest.

Sequencing input: blood. The receptor was derived from a woman aged 18-29 years in good health. The chain is built from TRBV18 and TRBJ1-1; TRBD1 agrees at 9 bases. CDR3 loop: CASSGQGSTNTEAFF. The CDR3 nucleotides read TGTGCCAGCTCAGGACAGGGGAGCACGAACACTGAAGCTTTCTTT. Full variable domain (missing parts from reference TRBV18 and TRBJ1-1): NAGVMQNPRHLVRRRGQEARLRCSPMKGHSHVYWYRQLPEEGLKFMVYLQKENIIDESGMPKERFSAEFPKEGPSILRIQQVVRGDSAAYFCASSGQGSTNTEAFFGQGTRLTVV.